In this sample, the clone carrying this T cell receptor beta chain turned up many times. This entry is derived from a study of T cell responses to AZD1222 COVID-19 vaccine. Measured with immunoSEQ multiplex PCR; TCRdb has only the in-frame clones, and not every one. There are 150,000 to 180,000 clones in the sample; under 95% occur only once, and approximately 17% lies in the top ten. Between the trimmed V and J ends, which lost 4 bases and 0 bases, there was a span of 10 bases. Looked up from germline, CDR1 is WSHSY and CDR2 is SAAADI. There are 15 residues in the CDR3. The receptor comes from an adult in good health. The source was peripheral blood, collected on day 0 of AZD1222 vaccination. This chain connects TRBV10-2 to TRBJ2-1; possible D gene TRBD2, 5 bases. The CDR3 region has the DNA TGCGCCAGCAGTGCCGGGGTTCCCTCCTACAATGAGCAGTTCTTC. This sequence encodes CASSAGVPSYNEQFF.